These 13 T cell receptor beta chains came from one sample sequenced in a study of T cell responses to AZD1222 COVID-19 vaccine. Assay: immunoSEQ multiplex PCR; the TCRdb copy retains only in-frame clones and omits some. The table has 110,000 to 150,000 clones, around 89% seen once. The sequences come from peripheral blood, collected on day 0 of AZD1222 vaccination. The receptors derive from an adult in good health.

This sequence joins TRBV6-2 or TRBV6-3 and TRBJ1-5, with 8 bases lining up with TRBD1. The CDR3 extends over 15 amino acids. J gave up 6 bases and V 4 bases, and 8 bases lay outside the gene matches. From germline, CDR1 is MNHEY and CDR2 SVGEGT. As DNA, the CDR3 is TGTGCCAGCAGTTCCCTCCAGGGGGCGAGTCAGCCCCAGCATTTT. Translated, it gives CASSSLQGASQPQHF.

Note on this clone: A read error may produce the germline difference seen at one junction end. The V call is TRBV19, the J call TRBJ1-2; 7 positions agree with TRBD1. The CDR3 is made up of 14 amino acids. Germline lookup yields CDR1 LNHDA and CDR2 SQIVND (reference sequence). In DNA, the CDR3 is TGTGCCAGTAGCAAAGGGGGCCAAGCTGCCGGCTACACCTTT. It encodes CASSKGGQAAGYTF.

The chain joins TRBV7-6 to TRBJ2-1; D unresolved. The CDR3 loop spans 17 amino acids. CDR1 is SGHVS and CDR2 is FNYEAQ in the germline V gene. Trimming pared 1 base from V and 0 bases from J, leaving 13 bases between. In DNA form, the CDR3 reads TGTGCCAGCAGCTTAGAGAGCCCAGGTAGCTCCTACAATGAGCAGTTCTTC. It codes for CASSLESPGSSYNEQFF.

The J gene is TRBJ1-1, the V gene TRBV6-2 or TRBV6-3; 8 bases map to TRBD1. The V gene end was trimmed by 4 bases and the J gene end by 2 bases; junction bases not matched to a gene: 6. The CDR3 spans 15 residues. The germline V gene has CDR1 MNHEY and CDR2 SVGEGT. The CDR3 is CASSFSTGGNTEAFF. The DNA of the CDR3 is TGTGCCAGCAGTTTCTCCACAGGGGGAAACACTGAAGCTTTCTTT.

The V and J genes are TRBV5-5 and TRBJ2-7; no firm D call. The V gene lost 2 bases and the J gene lost 6 bases, with 12 bases spanning the gap. Germline values: CDR1 SGHKS, CDR2 YYEKEE (reference sequence). The length of the CDR3 is 13 residues. CDR3: CASSLEPGGEQYF. Here the CDR3 DNA reads TGTGCCAGCAGCTTAGAACCAGGCGGCGAGCAGTACTTC.

The CDR3 loop reads CASSLQQAVAFF. In DNA, the CDR3 is TGTGCCAGCAGCTTACAACAGGCGGTAGCTTTCTTT. The rearrangement links TRBV7-9 to TRBJ1-1; TRBD1 is a possible D gene (5 bases). V was clipped by 2 bases and J by 10 bases, with 11 bases between them. This CDR3 region has 12 residues. Germline V gives CDR1 SEHNR, CDR2 FQNEAQ (reference sequence).

This chain joins TRBV3-1 (or the pseudogene TRBV3-2) and TRBJ2-1; either TRBD1 or TRBD2 may fit D (5 bases each). V lost 1 base and J 3 bases, leaving 10 bases between the germline ends. CDR3 size: 15 residues. Per germline, CDR1 LGHDT and CDR2 YNNKEL (reference sequence). CDR3 amino acids: CASSQGGFGYNEQFF. In nucleotides, the CDR3 is TGTGCCAGCAGCCAAGGGGGGTTCGGCTACAATGAGCAGTTCTTC.

The rearrangement uses TRBV28 and TRBJ1-4, with 8 bases matching TRBD1. The CDR3 is 15 residues long. From germline, CDR1 is MDHEN and CDR2 SYDVKM. Trimming took 2 bases from V and 4 from J; bases not matched to a gene: 3. CDR3 residues: CASSLRTGINEKLFF. Here the CDR3 DNA reads TGTGCCAGCAGTTTAAGGACAGGGATTAATGAAAAACTGTTTTTT. The complete variable domain, with remaining parts taken from reference TRBV28 and TRBJ1-4, reads DVKVTQSSRYLVKRTGEKVFLECVQDMDHENMFWYRQDPGLGLRLIYFSYDVKMKEKGDIPEGYSVSREKKERFSLILESASTNQTSMYLCASSLRTGINEKLFFGSGTQLSVL.

The chain couples TRBV5-6 to TRBJ2-3; D ambiguous. The CDR3 extends over 13 amino acids. Deletions cut 4 bases from V and 2 bases from J, with 8 bases between. Looked up from germline, CDR1 is SGHDT and CDR2 is YYEEEE. As DNA, the CDR3 is TGTGCCAGCAGCCTTAGCACCACAGATACGCAGTATTTT. Translating gives CASSLSTTDTQYF.

The CDR3 sequence: CASSPQTGGFQPQHF. CDR3 in DNA: TGCGCCAGCAGCCCCCAGACAGGGGGTTTTCAGCCCCAGCATTTT. This sequence joins TRBV4-1 and TRBJ1-5; 9 nucleotides agree with TRBD1. Germline V gene sequence: CDR1 MGHRA, CDR2 YSYEKL. V shed 4 bases, J shed 6 bases, and the junction held 7 bases outside the gene matches. CDR3 length: 15 residues.

The count of this clone is one. The V call is TRBV6-5, the J call TRBJ1-3, with 8 nucleotides matching TRBD1. V trimming: 6 bases; J trimming: 3 bases; junction bases outside the gene matches: 4. Germline assignment: CDR1 MNHEY and CDR2 SVGAGI. The CDR3 has 14 residues. This CDR3 reads CASSQQGVGNTIYF. In DNA form, the CDR3 reads TGTGCCAGCAGCCAACAGGGGGTTGGAAACACCATATATTTT.

This rearrangement joins TRBV3-1 (or the pseudogene TRBV3-2) to TRBJ2-7; D gene unclear. Trimming shortened V by 2 bases and J by 3 bases, and 8 bases separated the two germline ends. CDR3 length: 13 amino acids. The V gene's germline CDR1 is LGHDT and CDR2 YNNKEL (reference sequence). For the CDR3, the DNA is TGTGCCAGCAGCCAAAACTTGGTCTACGAGCAGTACTTC. Its protein product is CASSQNLVYEQYF.

This clone has a single count. The rearrangement joins TRBV15 to TRBJ1-2, with no clear D. Trimming removed 0 bases from V and 0 bases from J, with 8 bases in between. The germline gives CDR1 LNHNV, CDR2 YYDKDF (reference sequence). The CDR3 covers 15 residues. The CDR3 sequence: CATSRDRTPNYGYTF. The CDR3 region has the DNA TGTGCCACCAGCAGAGATCGTACTCCTAACTATGGCTACACCTTC. The variable domain in full, completed from reference TRBV15 and TRBJ1-2, reads DAMVIQNPRYQVTQFGKPVTLSCSQTLNHNVMYWYQQKSSQAPKLLFHYYDKDFNNEADTPDNFQSRRPNTSFCFLDIRSPGLGDTAMYLCATSRDRTPNYGYTFGSGTRLTVV.